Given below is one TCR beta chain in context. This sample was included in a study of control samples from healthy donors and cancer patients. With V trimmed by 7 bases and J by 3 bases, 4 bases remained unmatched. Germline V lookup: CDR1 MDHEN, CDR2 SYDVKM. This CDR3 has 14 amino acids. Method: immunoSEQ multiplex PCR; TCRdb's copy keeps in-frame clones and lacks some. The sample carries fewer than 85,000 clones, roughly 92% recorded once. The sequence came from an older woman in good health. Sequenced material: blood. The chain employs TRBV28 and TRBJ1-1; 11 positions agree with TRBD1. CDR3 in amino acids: CASTPGQGDTEAFF. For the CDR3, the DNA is TGTGCCAGCACTCCGGGACAGGGGGACACTGAAGCTTTCTTT.